The 20 T cell receptor beta chains below all came from one sample that was sequenced in a study of cytomegalovirus exposure and HLA in healthy donors. 13 Jbeta primers and 60 Vbeta primers were used for the PCR. Generated by immunoSEQ multiplex PCR, the TCRdb table keeps only in-frame clones and is missing some. The sample shows 110,000 to 150,000 clones, roughly 82% of them seen only once. Sequenced sample: PBMCs. These receptors were collected from a man aged 25-45 years in good health and CMV-seronegative.

This clone was observed a few times. The chain has TRBV19 and TRBJ2-1; possibly TRBD2 for D (5 bases). This CDR3 is built from 14 residues. Germline V gene sequence: CDR1 LNHDA, CDR2 SQIVND (reference sequence). Between the trimmed V and J ends, which lost 2 bases and 4 bases, there was a span of 9 bases. In nucleotides, the CDR3 is TGTGCCAGTAGTATACGGGGTGGGTACAATGAGCAGTTCTTC. It codes for CASSIRGGYNEQFF. Full variable domain (missing parts from reference TRBV19 and TRBJ2-1): DGGITQSPKYLFRKEGQNVTLSCEQNLNHDAMYWYRQDPGQGLRLIYYSQIVNDFQKGDIAEGYSVSREKKESFPLTVTSAQKNPTAFYLCASSIRGGYNEQFFGPGTRLTVL.

The gene calls are TRBV10-1 and TRBJ2-7; weak D call: TRBD2 (5 bases). CDR1 is WNHNN, CDR2 SYGVQD, per germline (reference sequence). Trimming pared 8 bases from V and 4 bases from J, leaving 21 bases between. The CDR3 has 15 amino acids. CDR3 in amino acids: CASSPGEGEVYEQYF. The CDR3, as DNA: TGCGCCAGCTCTCCGGGTGAGGGAGAGGTGTACGAGCAGTACTTC.

This clone has only a few counts. The genes are TRBV11-3 and TRBJ2-3, with 8 bases that match TRBD1. From germline, CDR1 is SGHNT and CDR2 YENEEA. V was pared by 3 bases and J by 2 bases, with 4 bases of the junction left unmatched. The CDR3 extends over 15 amino acids. CDR3 region: CASSFGQGTTDTQYF. In nucleotides, the CDR3 is TGTGCCAGCAGCTTTGGACAGGGAACCACAGATACGCAGTATTTT.

This sequence joins TRBV7-2 and TRBJ2-7, with D possibly matching TRBD1 (6 bases). The CDR3 sequence is 14 residues long. V was pared by 3 bases and J by 2 bases, with 11 bases between. Germline CDR1 and CDR2: SGHTA and FQGNSA. Here the CDR3 DNA reads TGTGCCAGCAGCTTGGGGCGGACAGCCTACGAGCAGTACTTC. Amino acid sequence: CASSLGRTAYEQYF.

The genes are TRBV19 and TRBJ2-7; D gene uncertain. Trimming left V 2 bases short and J 0 bases short, with 5 bases between. CDR1 is LNHDA, CDR2 SQIVND, per germline (reference sequence). CDR3 length: 13 amino acids. CDR3 nucleotide sequence: TGTGCCAGTAGTATAAGTAGCTCCTACGAGCAGTACTTC. It translates to CASSISSSYEQYF.

The sample holds a few counts of this clone. The gene calls are TRBV2 and TRBJ2-3; TRBD2 aligns across 8 bases. The CDR3 sequence is 14 residues long. Germline trimming cut 6 bases from V and 3 bases from J; bases unmatched to any gene: 5. CDR1 is SNHLY and CDR2 is FYNNEI in the germline V gene. CDR3 loop: CASSDGGGTDTQYF. In nucleotides, the CDR3 is TGTGCCAGCAGCGACGGGGGGGGTACAGATACGCAGTATTTT.

V is TRBV5-1 and J is TRBJ2-7; TRBD1 aligns across 9 bases. CDR1 and CDR2 from the germline V gene are SGHRS and YFSETQ. The CDR3 totals 15 residues. The V gene end was trimmed by 0 bases and the J gene end by 4 bases; junction bases not matched to a gene: 5. CDR3 protein: CASSLEGQGAYEQYF. CDR3 coding DNA: TGCGCCAGCAGCTTGGAGGGACAGGGTGCGTACGAGCAGTACTTC. The whole variable domain, remainder taken from reference TRBV5-1 and TRBJ2-7, is KAGVTQTPRYLIKTRGQQVTLSCSPISGHRSVSWYQQTPGQGLQFLFEYFSETQRNKGNFPGRFSGRQFSNSRSEMNVSTLELGDSALYLCASSLEGQGAYEQYFGPGTRLTVT.

The chain joins TRBV28 to TRBJ2-5, with D tentatively TRBD1 (6 bases). The CDR3 runs to 14 residues. CDR1 and CDR2 from the germline V gene are MDHEN and SYDVKM. Between the trimmed V and J ends, which lost 8 bases and 3 bases, there was a span of 16 bases. Written as DNA, the CDR3 is TGTGCCAGCCACTTGACCACAGGGAAAGAGACCCAGTACTTC. This gives the protein CASHLTTGKETQYF.

The chain uses TRBV4-2 and TRBJ1-2; 9 bases align to TRBD1. CDR1 LGHNA and CDR2 YNFKEQ come from the germline V gene. Unmatched junction bases numbered 5, after V lost 0 bases and J lost 3 bases. The CDR3 is 16 amino acids. The CDR3 coding sequence is TGTGCCAGCAGCCAAGACCGACAGGGGGAGGACTATGGCTACACCTTC. This gives the protein CASSQDRQGEDYGYTF.

The chain links TRBV2 to TRBJ2-7, with D possibly matching TRBD2 (6 bases). Trimming removed 10 bases from V and 3 bases from J, with 16 bases in between. The CDR3 is made up of 13 amino acids. Germline-derived CDR1 and CDR2 are SNHLY and FYNNEI. The DNA for the CDR3 is TGTGCCACTTCGCGGGACCGCGGCTACGAGCAGTACTTC. Translation: CATSRDRGYEQYF.

The chain carries TRBV30 and TRBJ2-3, with 10 bases matching TRBD2. CDR1 GTSNPN and CDR2 SVGIG come from the germline V gene (reference sequence). This CDR3 comprises 18 residues. J was trimmed by 9 bases and V by 0 bases; bases with no gene match: 18. CDR3 in DNA: TGTGCCTGGAGTGTACTAGAGACTAGCGGGCGACCCGGGGCAACGCAGTATTTT. This translates into CAWSVLETSGRPGATQYF. Using reference TRBV30 and TRBJ2-3 for the parts outside the CDR3, the full variable domain is SQTIHQWPATLVQPVGSPLSLECTVEGTSNPNLYWYRQAAGRGLQLLFYSVGIGQISSEVPQNLSASRPQDRQFILSSKKLLLSDSGFYLCAWSVLETSGRPGATQYFGPGTRLTVL.

This chain links TRBV7-9 with TRBJ2-7; D is unresolved. The ends were cut back, 4 bases at V and 0 bases at J, with 10 bases in the middle. The germline gives CDR1 SEHNR, CDR2 FQNEAQ (reference sequence). There are 14 residues in the CDR3. This chain's CDR3 is CASSSGFSSYEQYF. The CDR3 DNA sequence: TGTGCCAGCAGCTCCGGGTTTAGCTCCTACGAGCAGTACTTC.

The rearrangement uses TRBV4-1 and TRBJ1-1; 7 bases align to TRBD1. V lost 0 bases, J lost 0 bases, and 7 bases stayed unmatched. This CDR3 is 17 amino acids long. Germline V CDR1 and CDR2: MGHRA, YSYEKL. The CDR3 nucleotides are TGCGCCAGCAGCCAAGAAGGGGCGGACAGGTTGAACACTGAAGCTTTCTTT. Translation: CASSQEGADRLNTEAFF.

This clone was counted a few times. V usage is TRBV7-2 and J usage is TRBJ2-5; 11 bases align to TRBD2. CDR3 length equals 16 residues. Trimming removed 4 bases from V and 9 bases from J; junction bases left unmatched: 13. Germline assignment: CDR1 SGHTA and CDR2 FQGNSA. CDR3 DNA sequence: TGTGCCAGCAGCTCATCTATTAGCGGGGGGGGCGGGGCCCAGTACTTC. This sequence encodes CASSSSISGGGGAQYF.

This chain links TRBV6-5 with TRBJ1-5; possible D gene TRBD1, 6 bases. CDR3 length: 13 residues. The germline CDR1 and CDR2 sequences are MNHEY and SVGAGI. Trimming left V 6 bases short and J 4 bases short, with 10 bases between. The chain's CDR3 is CASRPTGNQPQHF. The CDR3 DNA reads as TGTGCCAGCAGACCTACAGGGAATCAGCCCCAGCATTTT.

The V call is TRBV5-1, the J call TRBJ1-1; no definite D call. With 1 base removed from V and 1 base from J, the gap between germline ends came to 11 bases. The CDR3 sequence is 15 residues long. Germline CDR1 reads SGHRS; CDR2 reads YFSETQ. CDR3 sequence reads: CASSLKSTRNTEAFF. The CDR3 nucleotides read TGCGCCAGCAGCTTGAAAAGTACTCGGAACACTGAAGCTTTCTTT.

As DNA, the CDR3 is TGTGCCAGCAACCCGGACAGGGCTGGGGCCAACGTCCTGACTTTC. Its protein product is CASNPDRAGANVLTF. The rearrangement joins TRBV11-2 to TRBJ2-6; 8 bases map to TRBD1. Germline V gene sequence: CDR1 SGHAT, CDR2 FQNNGV. The length of the CDR3 is 15 residues. The J segment lost 2 bases and the V segment lost 7 bases, leaving 4 bases of the junction unmatched.

This clone has just one count. The CDR3 protein is CASRLRDREQYF. The CDR3 nucleotides read TGTGCAAGTCGCTTACGGGATCGGGAGCAGTACTTC. V and J are TRBV12-2 and TRBJ2-7; the DNA was not compared with TRBD2, the D call given in the table. TRBV12-2 is flagged as a pseudogene. The CDR3 is 12 amino acids.

The CDR3 DNA sequence: TGCAGCGTTGGACCCCGACAGGGGGCTTACGAGCAGTACTTC. Translation gives CSVGPRQGAYEQYF. V usage is TRBV29-1 and J usage is TRBJ2-7, with TRBD1 matching over 10 bases. The CDR3 length is 14 residues. The V gene end was trimmed by 4 bases and the J gene end by 4 bases; junction bases not matched to a gene: 7. In germline, CDR1 is SQVTM, CDR2 ANQGSEA.

The chain has TRBV11-2 and TRBJ2-1; 11 bases are shared with TRBD1. The length of the CDR3 is 15 residues. From germline, CDR1 is SGHAT and CDR2 FQNNGV. J was trimmed by 4 bases and V by 4 bases; bases with no gene match: 3. The CDR3 bases are TGTGCCAGCAGCTCTGGACAGGGGGCTTACAATGAGCAGTTCTTC. Amino acids: CASSSGQGAYNEQFF.